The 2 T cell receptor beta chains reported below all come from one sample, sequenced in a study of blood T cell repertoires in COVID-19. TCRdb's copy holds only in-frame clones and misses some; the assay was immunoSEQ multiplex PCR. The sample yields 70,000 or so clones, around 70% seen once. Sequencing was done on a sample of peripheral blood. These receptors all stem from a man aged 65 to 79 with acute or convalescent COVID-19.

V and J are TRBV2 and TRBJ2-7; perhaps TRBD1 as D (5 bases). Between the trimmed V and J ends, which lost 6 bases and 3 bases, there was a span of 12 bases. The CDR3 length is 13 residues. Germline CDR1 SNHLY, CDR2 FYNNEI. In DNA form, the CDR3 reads TGTGCCAGCAGCCCGGACACGGACTACGAGCAGTACTTC. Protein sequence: CASSPDTDYEQYF. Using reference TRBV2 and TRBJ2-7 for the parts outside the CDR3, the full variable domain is EPEVTQTPSHQVTQMGQEVILRCVPISNHLYFYWYRQILGQKVEFLVSFYNNEISEKSEIFDDQFSVERPDGSNFTLKIRSTKLEDSAMYFCASSPDTDYEQYFGPGTRLTVT.

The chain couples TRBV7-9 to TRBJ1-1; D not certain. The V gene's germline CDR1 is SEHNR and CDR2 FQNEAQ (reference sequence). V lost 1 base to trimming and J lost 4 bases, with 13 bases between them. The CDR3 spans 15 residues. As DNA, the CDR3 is TGTGCCAGCAGCTTAGTATTGGGCGGGAGCACTGAAGCTTTCTTT. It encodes CASSLVLGGSTEAFF.